These 32 T cell receptor beta chains were all obtained from the same sample, sequenced in a study of blood T cell repertoires in COVID-19. Using immunoSEQ multiplex PCR, the repertoire was profiled, and TCRdb retains in-frame clones only, with some absent. The data show fewer than 200,000 clones, about 83% seen once. The sample comprised peripheral blood. These receptors were obtained from a middle-aged man who had recovered from COVID-19.

The rearrangement links TRBV14 to TRBJ2-3; 12 nucleotides align to TRBD2. CDR1 is SGHDN, CDR2 FVKESK, per germline. The V segment lost 0 bases and the J segment 3 bases; nucleotides outside the gene matches: 4. CDR3 length equals 17 residues. CDR3 DNA sequence: TGTGCCAGCAGCCAAGATGGCCTAGCGGGGGGGACAGATACGCAGTATTTT. This encodes CASSQDGLAGGTDTQYF.

The rearrangement uses TRBV20-1 and TRBJ2-3; 10 nucleotides line up with TRBD2. CDR1 and CDR2 (germline): DFQATT, SNEGSKA (reference sequence). This CDR3 spans 13 amino acids. V shed 3 bases and J 5 bases; nucleotides not matched to a gene: 2. Written as DNA, the CDR3 is TGCAGTGCTAGTCTAGCGGGAGTAGATACGCAGTATTTT. It translates to CSASLAGVDTQYF.

V usage is TRBV5-1 and J usage is TRBJ2-3; D call uncertain. The V end lost 2 bases, the J end lost 3 bases, and 7 bases lay between the germline ends. CDR3 length equals 13 residues. CDR1 is SGHRS and CDR2 is YFSETQ in the germline V gene. CDR3: CASSLDFTDTQYF. The CDR3 DNA reads as TGCGCCAGCAGCTTAGACTTTACAGATACGCAGTATTTT.

This sequence joins TRBV2 and TRBJ2-2, with TRBD1 identical over 7 bases. This CDR3 contains 15 residues. V was pared by 7 bases and J by 7 bases, with 12 bases of the junction left unmatched. Germline V CDR1 and CDR2: SNHLY, FYNNEI. The CDR3, as DNA: TGTGCCAGCAACAATGCCGACAGGGTTAACGGGGAGCTGTTTTTT. The encoded protein is CASNNADRVNGELFF.

The V call is TRBV4-3, the J call TRBJ2-7, with TRBD2 identical over 7 bases. The length of the CDR3 is 16 residues. Looked up from germline, CDR1 is LGHNA and CDR2 is YSLEER. V gave up 1 base and J gave up 4 bases; unmatched junction bases: 10. Written as DNA, the CDR3 is TGCGCCAGCAGCCAAGTTGCGGGGGAGCTCCCTTACGAGCAGTACTTC. Translating gives CASSQVAGELPYEQYF.

The chain recombines TRBV18 with TRBJ1-5, with D possibly being TRBD1 (5 bases). CDR1 is KGHSH and CDR2 is LQKENI in the germline V gene. The CDR3 runs 14 residues. Trimming stripped 3 bases from V and 7 bases from J, with 13 bases between. The CDR3 sequence: CASSPAGREQPQHF. DNA of the CDR3: TGTGCCAGCTCACCTGCGGGGCGGGAACAGCCCCAGCATTTT.

V and J are TRBV18 and TRBJ2-4; the match to TRBD2 covers 7 bases. V was pared by 4 bases and J by 6 bases, with 6 bases of the junction left unmatched. Per germline, CDR1 KGHSH and CDR2 LQKENI. CDR3 length: 14 residues. This CDR3 is CASSLQTSPNIQYF. The CDR3 bases are TGTGCCAGCTCACTCCAGACTAGCCCAAACATTCAGTACTTC.

The chain recombines TRBV14 with TRBJ2-7; 10 bases are shared with TRBD1. V lost 4 bases, J lost 6 bases, and 18 bases stayed unmatched. The germline gives CDR1 SGHDN, CDR2 FVKESK. The CDR3 consists of 18 residues. The chain's CDR3 is CASSLPDRGFAAPLEQYF. In DNA, the CDR3 is TGTGCCAGCAGCCTGCCGGACAGGGGGTTCGCGGCCCCCCTCGAGCAGTACTTC.

This clone has only a few counts. The chain employs TRBV29-1 and TRBJ1-5; 8 nucleotides match TRBD1. Germline V gives CDR1 SQVTM, CDR2 ANQGSEA. The CDR3 spans 14 residues. Losses at the gene ends were 5 bases for V and 7 bases for J; bases not matched to a gene: 10. The DNA of the CDR3 is TGCAGCGTTAATACTGGACAGGGCGGGCAGCCCCAGCATTTT. It encodes CSVNTGQGGQPQHF.

The J gene is TRBJ1-2, the V gene TRBV5-1; D call uncertain. CDR3 length: 14 amino acids. The germline V gene has CDR1 SGHRS and CDR2 YFSETQ. Trimming stripped 4 bases from V and 6 bases from J, with 16 bases between. CDR3 in amino acids: CASSPGGGYDGYTF. The CDR3 nucleotides are TGCGCCAGCAGCCCTGGAGGAGGGTACGATGGCTACACCTTC.

The CDR3 here is CASSSQVSYNSPLHF. The CDR3 DNA reads as TGTGCCAGCAGCTCACAGGTGTCCTATAATTCACCCCTCCACTTT. The chain joins TRBV7-9 to TRBJ1-6; D is possibly TRBD1 (5 bases). CDR1 and CDR2 from the germline V gene are SEHNR and FQNEAQ (reference sequence). V lost 4 bases, J lost 1 base, and 8 bases lay in between. CDR3 length: 15 amino acids.

This chain joins TRBV9 and TRBJ1-2, with D maybe TRBD1 (5 bases). This CDR3 contains 15 residues. The germline V and J ends were trimmed by 0 bases and 5 bases, with 14 bases remaining between them. CDR1 and CDR2 (germline): SGDLS, YYNGEE. CDR3 bases: TGTGCCAGCAGCGTAGAGACAGCCTTAAATTATGGCTACACCTTC. Translation: CASSVETALNYGYTF.

V gene TRBV19 combines with J gene TRBJ2-1; 8 positions match TRBD2. The CDR3 extends over 18 amino acids. The V and J ends lost 3 bases and 8 bases, in that order; junction bases with no gene match: 18. CDR1 and CDR2 from the germline V gene are LNHDA and SQIVND (reference sequence). CDR3 loop: CASSIGLVGRAGMYEQFF. The CDR3 DNA sequence: TGTGCCAGTAGTATCGGTTTGGTCGGGAGGGCTGGTATGTATGAGCAGTTCTTC.

The V call is TRBV5-5, the J call TRBJ2-5; D might be TRBD2 (6 bases). This CDR3 is built from 14 residues. V lost 4 bases, J lost 0 bases, and 10 bases lay in between. Germline values: CDR1 SGHKS, CDR2 YYEKEE (reference sequence). CDR3 DNA: TGTGCCAGCAGCGTCCGGGGGTACCAAGAGACCCAGTACTTC. Encoded protein: CASSVRGYQETQYF.

V is TRBV5-4 and J is TRBJ2-3; D perhaps matches TRBD2 (5 bases). Germline V gene sequence: CDR1 SGHNT, CDR2 YYREEE (reference sequence). CDR3 size: 15 residues. The V gene lost 7 bases and the J gene lost 3 bases, with 18 bases spanning the gap. The CDR3: CASGLRTRVTDTQYF. The CDR3 nucleotides are TGTGCCAGCGGTCTTCGGACGAGGGTTACAGATACGCAGTATTTT.

V usage is TRBV6-2 or TRBV6-3 and J usage is TRBJ1-3, with D unresolved. Trimming removed 2 bases at V and 0 bases at J, with 11 bases between. Germline lookup yields CDR1 MNHEY and CDR2 SVGEGT. The CDR3 contains 16 residues. The CDR3 DNA sequence: TGTGCCAGCAGTTACCCCTCGAGGATCTCTGGAAACACCATATATTTT. Protein product: CASSYPSRISGNTIYF.

This clone was recorded at least ten times. This rearrangement joins TRBV3-1 (or the pseudogene TRBV3-2) to TRBJ2-5; TRBD1 aligns across 10 bases. J gave up 4 bases and V 6 bases, and 8 bases lay outside the gene matches. The CDR3 consists of 15 residues. Germline loops: CDR1 LGHDT, CDR2 YNNKEL (reference sequence). CDR3 sequence reads: CASRTGQGVGETQYF. The CDR3 nucleotides are TGTGCCAGCAGAACCGGACAGGGGGTAGGAGAGACCCAGTACTTC.

This clone appeared a few times. This sequence joins TRBV3-1 (or the pseudogene TRBV3-2) and TRBJ2-7; 9 bases line up with TRBD2. There are 14 residues in the CDR3. V lost 5 bases, J lost 1 base, and 3 bases stayed unmatched. Germline assignment: CDR1 LGHDT and CDR2 YNNKEL (reference sequence). The CDR3 spells CASSTTSGSYEQYF. CDR3 DNA: TGTGCCAGCAGCACGACTAGCGGATCCTACGAGCAGTACTTC.

The chain carries TRBV28 and TRBJ2-7, with 10 bases matching TRBD2. The CDR3 sequence is 16 residues long. V lost 6 bases to trimming and J lost 2 bases; unmatched junction nucleotides: 10. Germline V lookup: CDR1 MDHEN, CDR2 SYDVKM. CDR3: CASSPISGGIAYEQYF. DNA of the CDR3: TGTGCCAGCAGCCCGATTAGCGGGGGGATCGCCTACGAGCAGTACTTC. Based on the CDR3 plus reference TRBV28 and TRBJ2-7, the full variable domain is DVKVTQSSRYLVKRTGEKVFLECVQDMDHENMFWYRQDPGLGLRLIYFSYDVKMKEKGDIPEGYSVSREKKERFSLILESASTNQTSMYLCASSPISGGIAYEQYFGPGTRLTVT.

This chain joins TRBV4-3 and TRBJ2-1; 10 positions match TRBD2. V shed 4 bases, J shed 2 bases, and the junction held 8 bases outside the gene matches. Germline-derived CDR1 and CDR2 are LGHNA and YSLEER. The CDR3 is 17 residues long. CDR3 coding DNA: TGCGCCAGCAGCCCATCGGGGGGGACTAGCGCCTACAATGAGCAGTTCTTC. It encodes CASSPSGGTSAYNEQFF.

This sequence joins TRBV7-9 and TRBJ1-2; perhaps TRBD1 as D (6 bases). Per the germline V gene, CDR1 is SEHNR and CDR2 is FQNEAQ (reference sequence). The CDR3 has 15 residues. V was clipped by 3 bases and J by 8 bases, with 19 bases between them. For the CDR3, the DNA is TGTGCCAGCAGCTTGCCCCAGGACAGCCCACGAGGCTACACCTTC. This encodes CASSLPQDSPRGYTF.

The chain combines TRBV15 with TRBJ1-5, with 9 nucleotides matching TRBD1. V was pared by 5 bases and J by 4 bases, with 3 bases of the junction left unmatched. Germline-derived CDR1 and CDR2 are LNHNV and YYDKDF (reference sequence). The CDR3 sequence is 14 residues long. CDR3: CATSRGQGNQPQHF. In DNA form, the CDR3 reads TGTGCCACCAGCCGAGGACAGGGGAATCAGCCCCAGCATTTT.

CDR3 sequence (DNA): TGTGCCAGCAGGGAGAATAATTCACCCCTCCACTTT. This gives the protein CASRENNSPLHF. The chain has TRBV13 and TRBJ1-6; unclear D gene. Per germline, CDR1 PRHDT and CDR2 FYEKMQ (reference sequence). The CDR3 runs 12 residues. V lost 6 bases and J lost 5, with 5 bases in between.

This sequence joins TRBV4-3 and TRBJ2-1; possibly TRBD1 for D (5 bases). The CDR3 contains 15 residues. The V gene lost 0 bases and the J gene lost 2 bases, with 8 bases spanning the gap. Germline CDR1 is LGHNA and CDR2 is YSLEER. DNA of the CDR3: TGCGCCAGCAGCCAAGATGGGGCTACCTACAATGAGCAGTTCTTC. Amino acids: CASSQDGATYNEQFF.

The chain carries TRBV19 and TRBJ2-5; D call uncertain. Germline V lookup: CDR1 LNHDA, CDR2 SQIVND (reference sequence). V was shortened by 5 bases and J by 4 bases, with 11 bases between the two germline ends. The CDR3 runs 13 residues. The CDR3 region has the DNA TGTGCCAGTAGTCCCTTAGAGGCAGAGACCCAGTACTTC. Protein: CASSPLEAETQYF.

The chain couples TRBV3-1 (or the pseudogene TRBV3-2) to TRBJ1-2, with D possibly TRBD1 on 5 matching bases. Germline values: CDR1 LGHDT, CDR2 YNNKEL (reference sequence). The CDR3 covers 13 residues. Trimming took 5 bases from V and 8 from J, leaving 15 bases between them. CDR3 bases: TGTGCCAGCAGCTTTGGACACCCCGGCGGCTACACCTTC. Residues: CASSFGHPGGYTF.

This chain uses TRBV15 with TRBJ1-5; D perhaps matches TRBD1 (5 bases). With 5 bases removed from V and 7 bases from J, the gap between germline ends came to 12 bases. The CDR3 runs to 13 residues. Germline CDR1 LNHNV, CDR2 YYDKDF (reference sequence). The CDR3 DNA reads TGTGCCACCAGCGCAGGGCTAAAGCAGCCCCAGCATTTT. This sequence encodes CATSAGLKQPQHF.

J is TRBJ2-2 and V is TRBV30, with 12 nucleotides matching TRBD2. Germline lookup yields CDR1 GTSNPN and CDR2 SVGIG (reference sequence). V was clipped by 4 bases and J by 3 bases; unmatched bases: 9. The CDR3 loop spans 17 amino acids. In DNA form, the CDR3 reads TGTGCCTGGAAGAAGACAGGACTAGCGGGGTACACCGGGGAGCTGTTTTTT. Translating gives CAWKKTGLAGYTGELFF.

To note about this clone: One end of the junction varies from germline; a read error may be responsible. The J gene is TRBJ1-2, the V gene TRBV6-6, with 7 bases fitting TRBD1. The CDR3 is 13 residues long. CDR1 is MNHNY and CDR2 is SVGAGI in the germline V gene (reference sequence). CDR3 DNA sequence: TGTGCCAGCAGCCTTGGACAGGCTCGGGGTAGATTATTC. It specifies CASSLGQARGRLF.

The V call is TRBV6-2 or TRBV6-3, the J call TRBJ2-2; D unresolved. Germline values: CDR1 MNHEY, CDR2 SVGEGT. The CDR3 totals 12 residues. V was shortened by 4 bases and J by 6 bases, with 6 bases between the two germline ends. CDR3 bases: TGTGCCAGCAGTTCGGTCGCCGGGGAGCTGTTTTTT. Its translation is CASSSVAGELFF.

This chain uses TRBV24-1 with TRBJ1-2; D is perhaps TRBD1 (5 bases). Germline CDR1 reads KGHDR; CDR2 reads SFDVKD. Trimming removed 0 bases from V and 6 bases from J, with 7 bases in between. CDR3 size: 13 residues. CDR3 coding DNA: TGTGCCACCAGTGATTTGTCAGGGAATGGCTACACCTTC. Translated, it gives CATSDLSGNGYTF.

The rearrangement uses TRBV7-2 and TRBJ2-3; 12 nucleotides match TRBD2. Germline CDR1 reads SGHTA; CDR2 reads FQGNSA. The CDR3 totals 16 residues. V shed 4 bases, J shed 2 bases, and the junction held 4 bases outside the gene matches. CDR3 protein: CASSSGLAGNTDTQYF. DNA of the CDR3: TGTGCCAGCAGCTCAGGACTAGCGGGGAACACAGATACGCAGTATTTT. The full variable domain, in which reference TRBV7-2 and TRBJ2-3 provide the parts outside the CDR3, is GAGVSQSPSNKVTEKGKDVELRCDPISGHTALYWYRQSLGQGLEFLIYFQGNSAPDKSGLPSDRFSAERTGGSVSTLTIQRTQQEDSAVYLCASSSGLAGNTDTQYFGPGTRLTVL.